This is a list of T cell receptor beta chains from one sample in a study of early stage breast cancer tumors. Here immunoSEQ multiplex PCR was the method, and the copy in TCRdb shows in-frame clones only, minus some. The sample consists of some 58,000 clones, 70% to 80% of them appearing once. The sequencing sample was made of blood. The source of these receptors is a person aged 30 to 40 with breast cancer. Each CDR3 is given with its conserved first and last residue. D genes are given only for firm matches. For some rows the clone size is stated as once, few or many, or as a class when expanded; others skip it.

abundance	v_gene	j_gene	d_gene	CDR3aa	CDR3nt
NA	TRBV19	TRBJ2-7	NA	CASSSPELGEQYF	TGTGCCAGTAGTAGTCCGGAGCTGGGAGAGCAGTACTTC
NA	TRBV7-7	TRBJ2-1	NA	CASSPGGIPGEQFF	TGTGCTAGCAGCCCCGGGGGAATCCCGGGCGAGCAGTTCTTC
once	TRBV30	TRBJ2-7	NA	CAWSFGTYEQYF	TGTGCCTGGAGTTTCGGGACCTACGAGCAGTACTTC
NA	TRBV4-3	TRBJ1-1	NA	CASSLSDRRDTEAFF	TGCGCCAGCAGCCTTTCCGACAGGAGGGACACTGAAGCTTTCTTT
NA	TRBV18	TRBJ2-7	NA	CASSPRQDTYEQYF	TGTGCCAGCTCACCTCGGCAGGATACCTACGAGCAGTACTTC
NA	TRBV2	TRBJ1-2	NA	CASSEERAARGYTF	TGTGCCAGCAGTGAAGAAAGGGCGGCTCGGGGCTACACCTTC
large	TRBV4-1	TRBJ2-7	TRBD1	CASSPGQGQFYEQYF	TGCGCCAGCAGCCCCGGACAGGGCCAGTTTTACGAGCAGTACTTC
NA	TRBV9	TRBJ2-3	NA	CASGGSGSTDTQYF	TGTGCCAGCGGGGGTAGCGGCAGCACAGATACGCAGTATTTT
NA	TRBV14	TRBJ2-1	TRBD1	CASSHPGQVVYNEQFF	TGTGCCAGCAGCCACCCGGGACAGGTAGTATACAATGAGCAGTTCTTC
once	TRBV25-1	TRBJ1-1	NA	CASSESNTEAFF	TGTGCCAGCAGTGAATCCAACACTGAAGCTTTCTTT
NA	TRBV29-1	TRBJ1-2	NA	CSVEGAGSYTF	TGCAGCGTTGAAGGGGCAGGAAGCTACACCTTC
NA	TRBV18	TRBJ2-7	TRBD1	CASSPSGTGHYEQYF	TGTGCCAGCTCCCCAAGTGGGACAGGACACTACGAGCAGTACTTC
NA	TRBV5-7	TRBJ2-2	NA	CASSLDGTSTNTGELFF	TGTGCCAGCAGCTTGGACGGGACCAGCACGAACACCGGGGAGCTGTTTTTT
NA	TRBV7-9	TRBJ1-3	NA	CASSSSGREGGNTIYF	TGTGCCAGCAGCTCCTCCGGGAGAGAAGGTGGAAACACCATATATTTT
few	TRBV4-1	TRBJ1-1	TRBD1	CASSQPPGQGNTEAFF	TGCGCCAGCAGCCAGCCCCCGGGACAGGGGAACACTGAAGCTTTCTTT
NA	TRBV6-5	TRBJ1-2	TRBD1	CASSQDRGNYGYTF	TGTGCCAGCAGTCAAGACAGGGGTAACTATGGCTACACCTTC
few	TRBV30	TRBJ2-4	TRBD2	CAWSVATSGSVGNIQYF	TGTGCCTGGAGTGTAGCGACTAGCGGGAGCGTCGGGAACATTCAGTACTTC
NA	TRBV5-1	TRBJ1-1	TRBD1	CASSLYTGDFNTEAFF	TGCGCCAGCAGCTTGTATACAGGGGACTTTAACACTGAAGCTTTCTTT
NA	TRBV19	TRBJ2-1	NA	CASRYGRVGYNEQFF	TGTGCCAGTAGATATGGACGCGTGGGATACAATGAGCAGTTCTTC
NA	TRBV5-1	TRBJ1-4	TRBD1	CASSLADRDGEKLFF	TGCGCCAGCAGCTTGGCGGACAGGGACGGCGAAAAACTGTTTTTT
NA	TRBV5-5	TRBJ1-3	NA	CASSFLNTLSGNTIYF	TGTGCCAGCAGCTTCCTGAACACTTTATCTGGAAACACCATATATTTT
NA	TRBV11-2	TRBJ2-7	TRBD1	CASSPAQGGWNWEQYF	TGTGCCAGCAGCCCCGCACAGGGGGGATGGAATTGGGAGCAGTACTTC
few	TRBV2	TRBJ2-3	NA	CASGAIAGTDTQYF	TGTGCCAGCGGGGCTATAGCGGGCACAGATACGCAGTATTTT
NA	TRBV11-2	TRBJ1-5	NA	CASSLLAGPYSNQPQHF	TGTGCCAGCAGCTTATTAGCCGGGCCATATAGCAATCAGCCCCAGCATTTT
once	TRBV5-1	TRBJ2-5	TRBD1	CASSLEGQQETQYF	TGCGCCAGCAGCTTAGAGGGACAGCAAGAGACCCAGTACTTC
few	TRBV13	TRBJ1-6	NA	CASSLHQGSYNSPLHF	TGTGCCAGCAGCTTACATCAGGGATCCTATAATTCACCCCTCCACTTT
once	TRBV4-2	TRBJ2-7	TRBD2	CASSQGLRGTSGRRSSYEQYF	TGTGCCAGCAGCCAAGGTCTAAGGGGGACTAGCGGGAGGAGAAGCTCCTACGAGCAGTACTTC
medium-sized	TRBV5-1	TRBJ2-7	NA	CASSMTNSYEQYF	TGCGCCAGCAGCATGACAAATTCCTACGAGCAGTACTTC
NA	TRBV7-9	TRBJ1-1	NA	CASSPRGGNTEAFF	TGTGCCAGCAGCCCAAGAGGGGGAAACACTGAAGCTTTCTTT
NA	TRBV5-4	TRBJ2-2	TRBD2	CASKGGRAGGTGELFF	TGTGCCAGCAAGGGCGGGAGGGCTGGAGGGACCGGGGAGCTGTTTTTT
NA	TRBV6-5	TRBJ1-1	NA	CASSSSGSLNTEAFF	TGTGCCAGCAGTTCCTCTGGAAGTTTGAACACTGAAGCTTTCTTT
once	TRBV18	TRBJ2-1	NA	CASSPRRGQNNEQFF	TGTGCCAGCTCACCAAGGAGGGGACAGAACAATGAGCAGTTCTTC
NA	TRBV12-5	TRBJ2-5	NA	CASGLWAQETQYF	TGTGCTAGTGGTTTATGGGCCCAAGAGACCCAGTACTTC
NA	TRBV19	TRBJ2-1	TRBD2	CASSILAGVYEQFF	TGTGCCAGTAGTATCCTAGCGGGAGTATATGAGCAGTTCTTC
NA	TRBV6-1	TRBJ2-1	NA	CASSEEFWGGNEQFF	TGTGCCAGCAGTGAAGAATTCTGGGGCGGGAATGAGCAGTTCTTC
NA	TRBV7-2	TRBJ2-2	NA	CASGAGNTGELFF	TGTGCCAGTGGGGCGGGGAACACCGGGGAGCTGTTTTTT
NA	TRBV20-1	TRBJ1-1	TRBD1	CSGDRESEAFF	TGCAGTGGGGACAGGGAGAGTGAAGCTTTCTTT
few	TRBV10-3	TRBJ2-7	NA	CAIRAASSYEQYF	TGTGCCATCAGGGCTGCAAGCTCCTACGAGCAGTACTTC
NA	TRBV7-9	TRBJ1-1	NA	CASSATYTEAFF	TGTGCCAGCAGCGCAACATACACTGAAGCTTTCTTT
few	TRBV5-1	TRBJ1-1	NA	CASSLALANTEAFF	TGCGCCAGCAGCTTGGCATTGGCCAACACTGAAGCTTTCTTT
few	TRBV5-1	TRBJ2-7	TRBD2	CASSRTSGGISSYEQYF	TGCGCCAGCAGCCGCACTAGCGGGGGGATCAGCTCCTACGAGCAGTACTTC
NA	TRBV6-6	TRBJ2-5	NA	CASSYGLLLETQYF	TGTGCCAGCAGTTACGGCCTACTTTTAGAGACCCAGTACTTC
NA	TRBV19	TRBJ1-5	NA	CASSKPGVGNQPQHF	TGTGCCAGTAGTAAACCGGGAGTGGGCAATCAGCCCCAGCATTTT
NA	TRBV25-1	TRBJ2-6	NA	CASSMAGTPGANVLTF	TGTGCCAGCAGTATGGCTGGAACGCCTGGGGCCAACGTCCTGACTTTC
NA	TRBV7-2	TRBJ1-1	NA	CASSPTGAMNTEAFF	TGTGCCAGCAGCCCTACAGGAGCCATGAACACTGAAGCTTTCTTT